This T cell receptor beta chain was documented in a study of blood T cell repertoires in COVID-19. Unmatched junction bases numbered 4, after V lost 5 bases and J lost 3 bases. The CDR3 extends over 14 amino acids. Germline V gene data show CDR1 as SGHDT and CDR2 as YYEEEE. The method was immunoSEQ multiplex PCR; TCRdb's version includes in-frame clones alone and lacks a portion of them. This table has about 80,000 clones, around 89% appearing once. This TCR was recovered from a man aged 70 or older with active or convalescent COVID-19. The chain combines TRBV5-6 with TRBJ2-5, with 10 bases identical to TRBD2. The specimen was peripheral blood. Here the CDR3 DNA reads TGTGCCAGCAGTCCCGGGACTAGCGAAGAGACCCAGTACTTC. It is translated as CASSPGTSEETQYF.